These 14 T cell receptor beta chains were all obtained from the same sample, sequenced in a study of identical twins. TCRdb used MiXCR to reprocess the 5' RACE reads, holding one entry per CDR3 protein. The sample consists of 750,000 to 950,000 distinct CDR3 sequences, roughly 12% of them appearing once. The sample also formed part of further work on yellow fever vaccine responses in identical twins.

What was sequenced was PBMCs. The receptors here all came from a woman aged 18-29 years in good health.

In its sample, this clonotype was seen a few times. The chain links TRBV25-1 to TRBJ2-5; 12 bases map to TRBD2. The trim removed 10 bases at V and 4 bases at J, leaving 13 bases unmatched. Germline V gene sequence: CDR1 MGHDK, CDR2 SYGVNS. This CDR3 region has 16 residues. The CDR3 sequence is CATGLAGSGLGETQYF. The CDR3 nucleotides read TGTGCCACTGGACTAGCGGGGAGCGGATTAGGAGAGACCCAGTACTTC.

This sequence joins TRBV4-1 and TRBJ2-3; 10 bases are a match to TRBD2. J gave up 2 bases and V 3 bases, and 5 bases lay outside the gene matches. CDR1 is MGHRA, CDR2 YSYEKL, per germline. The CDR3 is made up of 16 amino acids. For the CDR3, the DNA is TGCGCCAGCAGCCATCCCGGACTAGCGGACACAGATACGCAGTATTTT. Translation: CASSHPGLADTDTQYF.

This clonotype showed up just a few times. The CDR3 nucleotides are TGCGCCAGCAGCCCTCGGTATAACTATGGCTACACCTTC. Protein product: CASSPRYNYGYTF. The rearrangement uses TRBV5-1 and TRBJ1-2; D not certain. The germline gives CDR1 SGHRS, CDR2 YFSETQ. V shed 4 bases and J shed 1 base, with 8 bases lying between them. This CDR3 contains 13 residues.

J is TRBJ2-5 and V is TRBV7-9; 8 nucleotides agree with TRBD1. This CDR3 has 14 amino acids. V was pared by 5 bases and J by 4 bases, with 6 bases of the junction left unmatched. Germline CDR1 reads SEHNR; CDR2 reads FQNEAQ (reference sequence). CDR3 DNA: TGTGCCAGCAGCGAGACAGGGGTTGGAGAGACCCAGTACTTC. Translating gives CASSETGVGETQYF.

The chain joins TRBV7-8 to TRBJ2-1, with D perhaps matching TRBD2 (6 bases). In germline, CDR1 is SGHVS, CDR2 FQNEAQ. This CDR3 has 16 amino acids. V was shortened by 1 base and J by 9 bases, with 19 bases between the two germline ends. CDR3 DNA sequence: TGTGCCAGCAGCTTAGATACGGGAGTCGTCTCACCTGAGCAGTTCTTC. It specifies CASSLDTGVVSPEQFF.

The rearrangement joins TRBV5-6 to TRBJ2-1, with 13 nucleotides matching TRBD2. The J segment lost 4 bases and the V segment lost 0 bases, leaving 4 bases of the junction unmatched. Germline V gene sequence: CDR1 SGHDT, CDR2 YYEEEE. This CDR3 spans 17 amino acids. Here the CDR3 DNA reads TGTGCCAGCAGCTTGGCACTAGCGGGAGGGCCTTACAATGAGCAGTTCTTC. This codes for CASSLALAGGPYNEQFF. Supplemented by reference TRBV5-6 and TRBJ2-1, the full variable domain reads DAGVTQSPTHLIKTRGQQVTLRCSPKSGHDTVSWYQQALGQGPQFIFQYYEEEERQRGNFPDRFSGHQFPNYSSELNVNALLLGDSALYLCASSLALAGGPYNEQFFGPGTRLTVL.

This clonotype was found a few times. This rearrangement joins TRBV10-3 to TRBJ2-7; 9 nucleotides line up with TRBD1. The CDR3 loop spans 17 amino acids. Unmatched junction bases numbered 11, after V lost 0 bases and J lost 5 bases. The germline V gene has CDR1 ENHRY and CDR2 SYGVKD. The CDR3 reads CAISESGTGFRRNEQYV. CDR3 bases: TGTGCCATCAGTGAGTCTGGGACAGGGTTCCGTAGGAACGAGCAGTACGTC.

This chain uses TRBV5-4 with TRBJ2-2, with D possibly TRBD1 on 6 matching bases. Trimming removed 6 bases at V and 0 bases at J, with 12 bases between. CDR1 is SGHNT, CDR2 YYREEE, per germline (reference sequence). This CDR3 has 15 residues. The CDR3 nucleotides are TGTGCCAGCACGGTAGGGGGTACGAACACCGGGGAGCTGTTTTTT. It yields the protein CASTVGGTNTGELFF.

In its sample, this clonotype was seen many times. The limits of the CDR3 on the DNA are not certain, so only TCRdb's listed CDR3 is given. The CDR3 spells CASSSSAGELFF. The chain links TRBV12-3 or TRBV12-4 to TRBJ2-2. The CDR3 is made up of 12 amino acids, end residues included.

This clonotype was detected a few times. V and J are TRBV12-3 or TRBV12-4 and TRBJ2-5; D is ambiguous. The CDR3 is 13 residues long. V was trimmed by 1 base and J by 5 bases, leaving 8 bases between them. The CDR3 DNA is TGTGCCAGCAGTTTAGACTCGAGGGAGACCCAGTACTTC. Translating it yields CASSLDSRETQYF.

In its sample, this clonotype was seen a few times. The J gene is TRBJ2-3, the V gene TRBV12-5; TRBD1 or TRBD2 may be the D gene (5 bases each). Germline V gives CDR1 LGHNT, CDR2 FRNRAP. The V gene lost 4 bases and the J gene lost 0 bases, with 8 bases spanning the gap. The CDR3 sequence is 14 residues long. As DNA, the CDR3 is TGTGCTAGTGGTTCCCGGGACAGCACAGATACGCAGTATTTT. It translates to CASGSRDSTDTQYF.

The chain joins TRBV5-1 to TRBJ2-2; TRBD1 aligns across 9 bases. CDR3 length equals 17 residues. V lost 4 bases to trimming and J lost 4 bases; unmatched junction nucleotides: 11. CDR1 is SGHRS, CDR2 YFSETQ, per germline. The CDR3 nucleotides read TGCGCCAGCAGCGCATACCTACAGGGGGCGGCCACCGGGGAGCTGTTTTTT. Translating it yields CASSAYLQGAATGELFF.

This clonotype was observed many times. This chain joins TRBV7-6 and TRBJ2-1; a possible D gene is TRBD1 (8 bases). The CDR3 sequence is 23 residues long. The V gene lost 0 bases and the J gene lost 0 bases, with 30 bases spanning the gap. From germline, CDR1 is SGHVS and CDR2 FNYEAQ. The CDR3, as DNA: TGTGCCAGCAGCTTAGCCGGGACAGGAAAGGGGGAACTAGCGCCTAGCTCCTACAATGAGCAGTTCTTC. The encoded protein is CASSLAGTGKGELAPSSYNEQFF.

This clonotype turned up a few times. The CDR3 protein is CASSPVRDSPRYNYGYTF. The CDR3 nucleotides read TGTGCCAGCAGTCCTGTCCGGGACAGCCCCCGATACAACTATGGCTACACCTTC. The chain has TRBV6-1 and TRBJ1-2; 7 positions agree with TRBD1. V trimming: 5 bases; J trimming: 2 bases; junction bases outside the gene matches: 17. CDR3 size: 18 residues. Looked up from germline, CDR1 is MNHNS and CDR2 is SASEGT.